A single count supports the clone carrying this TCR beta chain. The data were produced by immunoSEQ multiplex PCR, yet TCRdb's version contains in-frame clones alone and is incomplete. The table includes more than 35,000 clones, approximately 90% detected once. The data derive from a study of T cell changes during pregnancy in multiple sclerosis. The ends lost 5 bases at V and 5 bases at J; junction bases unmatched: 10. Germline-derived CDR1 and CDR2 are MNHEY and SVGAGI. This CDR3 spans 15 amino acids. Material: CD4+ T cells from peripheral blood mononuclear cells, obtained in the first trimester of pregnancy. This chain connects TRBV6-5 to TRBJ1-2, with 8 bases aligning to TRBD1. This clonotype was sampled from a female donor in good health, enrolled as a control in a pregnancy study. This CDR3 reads CASSPLGQGNYGYTF. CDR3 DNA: TGTGCCAGCAGTCCCCTTGGACAGGGCAATTATGGCTACACCTTC.